This T cell receptor beta chain was recorded in a study of identical twins. Study-wide points: Conclusions leaned on cross-sectional statistical analysis and did not track the same donors over time. With beta out-of-frame sequences, excess sharing by twins was weaker.

TCRdb used MiXCR to reprocess the 5' RACE reads, holding one entry per CDR3 protein. Of 460,000 or so distinct CDR3 sequences in the sample, 13% to 15% were seen once. This clonotype has a handful of counts. The antigen remains undetermined. Every one of the donors was a healthy Caucasian. This sample was shared with a second study, whose subject was yellow fever vaccine responses in identical twins.

The specimen sequenced was CD4+ T cells sorted from blood. This clonotype was obtained from a woman aged 18-29 years in good health.

The DNA for the CDR3 is TGTGCCAGCAGCAGACAGGGGGGCACAGATACGCAGTATTTT. As protein: CASSRQGGTDTQYF. The chain has TRBV2 and TRBJ2-3; 9 bases line up with TRBD1. Germline V gives CDR1 SNHLY, CDR2 FYNNEI. V was clipped by 6 bases and J by 1 base; unmatched bases: 2. CDR3 length: 14 residues.